The text below deals with one T cell receptor (beta chain). In this sample, this clone turned up once. Its antigen is not yet known. Base qualities are missing; no much larger clone stands one base away. This specimen belongs to a study of blood T cell repertoires in COVID-19 (dated by TCRdb to 2019 to 2021). Concerning the study at large: Collaborator samples came from the United States, Italy and Spain and covered acute and convalescent phases of COVID-19. The prospective study material was composed of cDNA or gDNA derived from T cells, B-cell-depleted T cells, or PBMCs. Where available, HLA class I and class II types were taken from metadata supplied by the sample provider and were not determined by assay-based typing. The samples were drawn from two sources: the first 160 participants of the ongoing ImmuneRACE study, and 1,254 subjects contributed by 6 global collaborators. Deeply sampled blood TCRbeta repertoires from subjects exposed to, actively infected with, or recovered from COVID-19 were included in the dataset. The sample metadata nearly always contained a de-identified subject ID, COVID-19 status, age in years and sex. The repertoires were released in a freely available public database intended as a resource for research on the immune response to SARS-CoV-2. Beyond this particular receptor, the publication reports: The quantity of clinical and demographic metadata differed by source and by participant and was supplied without curation.

TCRbeta CDR3 regions were amplified from genomic DNA by means of the immunoSEQ Assay, a bias-controlled multiplex PCR. As for the authors' bioinformatics: Within the assay, amplification of reference gene primers was used to estimate how many nucleated cells each sample contained. To quantify the absolute abundance of each unique TCRbeta CDR3 rearrangement, sequence reads were collapsed and filtered. Productive Simpson clonality was computed per sample as the square root of Simpson's diversity index over productive rearrangements. TCRdb holds this immuneACCESS table with in-frame rearrangements only. Some clones are missing; in checked studies, unresolved V genes explain under half, and the rest has no known cause. V and J calls and clone size are those listed in that table; D and trimming were worked out from the DNA. The sample includes fewer than 250,000 clones, with around 88% observed a single time. Less than 3.5% of the sample goes to the ten largest clones.

From cysteine to phenylalanine, the CDR3 is 14 amino acids long. The kept DNA is CDR3 alone, 42 bases in frame from the first base. The germline V gene supplies CDR1 SGHTA and CDR2 FQGNSA. V lost 5 bases and J lost 0 bases; the stretch between them is 10 bases long. Each collaborating institution followed its own protocols to collect whole blood in K2EDTA tubes. Collaborator samples were shipped for TCRbeta analysis as frozen whole blood, isolated PBMCs, or DNA extracted from either sample type. The chain uses TRBV7-2 and TRBJ2-5; perhaps TRBD2 is the D gene, with 6 bases matching. The TCR was taken from a man in his fifties or sixties with active or convalescent COVID-19. The sequencing input was peripheral blood. The CDR3 in this case is CASSNRDYQETQYF. The base sequence is TGTGCCAGCAGCAACCGGGACTACCAAGAGACCCAGTACTTC.